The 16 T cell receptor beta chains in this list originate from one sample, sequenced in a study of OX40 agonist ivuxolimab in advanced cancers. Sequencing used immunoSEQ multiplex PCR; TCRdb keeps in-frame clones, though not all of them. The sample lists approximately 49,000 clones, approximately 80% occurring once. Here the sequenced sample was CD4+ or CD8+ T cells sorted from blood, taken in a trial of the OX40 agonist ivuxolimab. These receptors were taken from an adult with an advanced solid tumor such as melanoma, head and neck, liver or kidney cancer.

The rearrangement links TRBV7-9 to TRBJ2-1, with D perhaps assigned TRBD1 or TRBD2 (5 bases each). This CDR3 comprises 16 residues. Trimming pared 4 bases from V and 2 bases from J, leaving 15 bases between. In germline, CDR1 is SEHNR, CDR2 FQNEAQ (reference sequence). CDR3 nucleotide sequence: TGTGCCAGCAGCTCAGGGAGACAGCCTACCTACAATGAGCAGTTCTTC. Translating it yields CASSSGRQPTYNEQFF.

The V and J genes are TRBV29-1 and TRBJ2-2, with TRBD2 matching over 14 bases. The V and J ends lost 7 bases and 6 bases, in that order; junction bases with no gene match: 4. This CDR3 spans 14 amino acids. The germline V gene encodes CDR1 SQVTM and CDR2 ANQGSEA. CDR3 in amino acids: CSARLAGGSGELFF. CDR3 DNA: TGCAGCGCCAGACTAGCGGGAGGGTCCGGGGAGCTGTTTTTT.

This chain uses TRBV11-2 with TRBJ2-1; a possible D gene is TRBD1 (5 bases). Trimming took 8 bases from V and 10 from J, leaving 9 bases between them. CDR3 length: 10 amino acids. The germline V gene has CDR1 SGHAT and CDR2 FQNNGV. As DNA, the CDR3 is TGTGCCAGCGGACAAGGCGAGCAGTTCTTC. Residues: CASGQGEQFF.

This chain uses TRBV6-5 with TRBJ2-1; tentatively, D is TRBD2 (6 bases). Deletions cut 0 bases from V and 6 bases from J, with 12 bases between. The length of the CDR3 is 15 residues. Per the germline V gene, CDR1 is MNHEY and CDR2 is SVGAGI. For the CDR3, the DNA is TGTGCCAGCAGTTACTCGGGACTGGGGGGCAATGAGCAGTTCTTC. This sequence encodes CASSYSGLGGNEQFF.

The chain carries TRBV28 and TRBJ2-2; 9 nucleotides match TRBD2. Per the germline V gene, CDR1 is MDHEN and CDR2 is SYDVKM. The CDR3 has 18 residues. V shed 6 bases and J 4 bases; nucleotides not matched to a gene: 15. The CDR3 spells CASRPRVSGSGGTGELFF. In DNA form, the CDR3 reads TGTGCCAGCAGACCCCGGGTTAGCGGGAGCGGTGGCACCGGGGAGCTGTTTTTT.

The CDR3 loop reads CASSLFRTSGTYEQYF. CDR3 nucleotide sequence: TGTGCCAGCAGTTTATTTAGGACTAGCGGAACCTACGAGCAGTACTTC. V usage is TRBV28 and J usage is TRBJ2-7; 10 bases match TRBD2. Trimming at V came to 1 base and at J to 2 bases, leaving 5 bases not matched to a gene. CDR1 and CDR2 from the germline V gene are MDHEN and SYDVKM. This CDR3 has 16 residues.

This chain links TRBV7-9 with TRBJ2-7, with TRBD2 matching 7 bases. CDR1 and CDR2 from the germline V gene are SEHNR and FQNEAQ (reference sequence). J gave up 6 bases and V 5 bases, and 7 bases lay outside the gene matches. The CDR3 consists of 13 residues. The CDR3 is CASSRGGASEQYF. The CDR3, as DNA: TGTGCCAGCAGCCGCGGGGGAGCGTCCGAGCAGTACTTC.

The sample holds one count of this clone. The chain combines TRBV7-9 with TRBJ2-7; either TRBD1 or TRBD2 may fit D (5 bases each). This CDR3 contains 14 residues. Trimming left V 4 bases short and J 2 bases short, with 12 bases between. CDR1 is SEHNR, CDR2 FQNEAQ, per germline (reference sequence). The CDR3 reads CASSWGTPAYEQYF. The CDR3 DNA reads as TGTGCCAGCAGCTGGGGGACGCCCGCCTACGAGCAGTACTTC.

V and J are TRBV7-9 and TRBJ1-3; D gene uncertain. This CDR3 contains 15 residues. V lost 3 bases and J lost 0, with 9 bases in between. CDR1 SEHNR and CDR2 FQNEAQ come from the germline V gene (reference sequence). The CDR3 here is CASSFGAFSGNTIYF. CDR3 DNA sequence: TGTGCCAGCAGCTTCGGCGCCTTCTCTGGAAACACCATATATTTT. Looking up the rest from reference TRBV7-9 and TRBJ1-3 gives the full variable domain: DTGVSQNPRHKITKRGQNVTFRCDPISEHNRLYWYRQTLGQGPEFLTYFQNEAQLEKSRLLSDRFSAERPKGSFSTLEIQRTEQGDSAMYLCASSFGAFSGNTIYFGEGSWLTVV.

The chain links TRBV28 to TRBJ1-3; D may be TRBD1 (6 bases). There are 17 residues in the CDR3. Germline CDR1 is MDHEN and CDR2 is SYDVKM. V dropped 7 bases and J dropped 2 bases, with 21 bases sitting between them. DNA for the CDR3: TGTGCCAGCAAACCACAGGGTGTAAATTTCGCTGGAAACACCATATATTTT. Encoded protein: CASKPQGVNFAGNTIYF. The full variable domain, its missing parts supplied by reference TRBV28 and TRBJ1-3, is DVKVTQSSRYLVKRTGEKVFLECVQDMDHENMFWYRQDPGLGLRLIYFSYDVKMKEKGDIPEGYSVSREKKERFSLILESASTNQTSMYLCASKPQGVNFAGNTIYFGEGSWLTVV.

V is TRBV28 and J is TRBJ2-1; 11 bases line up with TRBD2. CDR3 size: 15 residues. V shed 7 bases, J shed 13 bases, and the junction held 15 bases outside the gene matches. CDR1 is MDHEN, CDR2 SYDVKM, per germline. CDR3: CASTPGTSGPRPQFF. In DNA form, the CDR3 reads TGTGCCAGCACCCCGGGGACTAGCGGACCGCGCCCTCAGTTCTTC.

In DNA form, the CDR3 reads TGTGCCAGCAGCAAGTGGGACAGGGGCCTTAGCGGGACCCGTGGAAATGAGCAGTTCTTC. Its protein is CASSKWDRGLSGTRGNEQFF. V usage is TRBV7-8 and J usage is TRBJ2-1; TRBD1 aligns across 10 bases. From germline, CDR1 is SGHVS and CDR2 FQNEAQ. The V segment lost 5 bases and the J segment 7 bases; nucleotides outside the gene matches: 23. The CDR3 is 20 residues long.

In DNA form, the CDR3 reads TGTGCCAGCAGTCAATTCACAGGGGCTACTGAAGCTTTCTTT. This codes for CASSQFTGATEAFF. The V gene is TRBV6-1, the J gene TRBJ1-1; 7 nucleotides align to TRBD1. The V and J ends lost 5 bases and 5 bases, in that order; junction bases with no gene match: 8. The CDR3 runs 14 residues. Germline assignment: CDR1 MNHNS and CDR2 SASEGT.

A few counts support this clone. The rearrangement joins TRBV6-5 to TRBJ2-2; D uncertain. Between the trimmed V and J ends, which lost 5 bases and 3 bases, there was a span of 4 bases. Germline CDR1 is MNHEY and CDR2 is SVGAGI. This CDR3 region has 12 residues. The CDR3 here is CASSTYTGELFF. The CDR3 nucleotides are TGTGCCAGCAGTACGTACACCGGGGAGCTGTTTTTT.

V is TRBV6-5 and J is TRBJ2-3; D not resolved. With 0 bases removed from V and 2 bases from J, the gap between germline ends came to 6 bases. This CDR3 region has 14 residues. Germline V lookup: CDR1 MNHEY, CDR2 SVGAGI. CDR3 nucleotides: TGTGCCAGCAGTTACTCTCGCCCCACAGATACGCAGTATTTT. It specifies CASSYSRPTDTQYF.

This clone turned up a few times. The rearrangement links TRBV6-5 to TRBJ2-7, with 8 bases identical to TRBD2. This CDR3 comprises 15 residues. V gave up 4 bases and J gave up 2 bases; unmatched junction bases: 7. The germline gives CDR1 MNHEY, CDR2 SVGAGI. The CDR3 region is CASSSKTGGPYEQYF. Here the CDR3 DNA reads TGTGCCAGCAGTTCTAAGACGGGGGGGCCCTACGAGCAGTACTTC.